The rows below give T cell receptor beta chains drawn from one sample of a study of response to subunit inactivated influenza vaccine. TCRdb reprocessed the RT-PCR reads via MiXCR and lists one record per CDR3 protein. The repertoire holds 200,000 to 250,000 distinct CDR3 sequences, with 12% as singletons. Sequencing was performed on non-naive T cells sorted from PBMCs, taken less than 15 days before vaccination. The receptors were sampled from a middle-aged man who received an inactivated influenza vaccine. Each CDR3 is given with its conserved first and last residue. The D gene is left open where the match is weak. A row's size may be missing; if present it is once, few, many or a size class.

j_call d_call clone_size v_call cdr3_aa cdr3_nt
TRBJ1-6 NA NA TRBV27 CASSADRAYNSPLHF TGTGCCAGCAGTGCCGACAGAGCCTATAATTCACCCCTCCACTTT
TRBJ2-3 TRBD1 many TRBV29-1 CSGTGTVDTQYF TGCAGCGGAACCGGGACAGTAGATACGCAGTATTTT
TRBJ1-2 NA many TRBV12-3/TRBV12-4 CASSSVGNYGYTF TGTGCCAGCAGTTCAGTCGGTAACTATGGCTACACCTTC
TRBJ2-7 NA many TRBV6-1 CASRPGDHYEQYF TGTGCCAGCAGGCCCGGGGACCACTACGAGCAGTACTTC
TRBJ2-2 TRBD2 few TRBV5-1 CASSIGTSGSGSGELFF TGCGCCAGCAGCATTGGGACTAGCGGGAGTGGATCCGGGGAGCTGTTTTTT
TRBJ2-7 NA few TRBV20-1 CSASDARDAYEQYF TGCAGTGCTAGTGATGCCAGGGACGCCTACGAGCAGTACTTC
TRBJ1-2 NA NA TRBV5-5 CASSGGTGTPNYGYTF TGTGCCAGCAGCGGCGGGACGGGGACTCCTAACTATGGCTACACCTTC
TRBJ2-1 TRBD2 many TRBV19 CASSRPLAGDFNEQFF TGTGCCAGTAGTAGACCGCTGGCGGGAGATTTTAATGAGCAGTTCTTC
TRBJ2-7 NA few TRBV6-1 CASLITGTTSYEQYF TGTGCCAGCCTTATAACCGGGACAACCTCCTACGAGCAGTACTTC
TRBJ2-5 TRBD2 NA TRBV29-1 CSGAGAGETQYF TGCAGCGGGGCGGGAGCGGGAGAGACCCAGTACTTC
TRBJ1-4 NA few TRBV3-1 CASSQGPGNEKLFF TGTGCCAGCAGCCAAGGGCCGGGCAACGAAAAACTGTTTTTT
TRBJ2-2 TRBD2 many TRBV5-1 CASKGLANTGELFF TGCGCCAGCAAGGGACTAGCGAACACCGGGGAGCTGTTTTTT
TRBJ1-5 TRBD1 few TRBV7-9 CASSRTGDQPQHF TGTGCCAGCAGCAGGACAGGGGATCAGCCCCAGCATTTT
TRBJ2-5 TRBD1 few TRBV5-1 CASRTGTGQETQYF TGCGCCAGCAGAACCGGGACAGGCCAGGAGACCCAGTACTTC
TRBJ2-6 NA NA TRBV28 CASSRYSGANVLTF TGTGCCAGCTCGAGGTACTCTGGGGCCAACGTCCTGACTTTC
TRBJ2-6 TRBD1 NA TRBV19 CASRGAGGEDAGANVLTF TGTGCCAGTAGGGGGGCAGGGGGAGAAGACGCCGGGGCCAACGTCCTGACTTTC
TRBJ2-1 TRBD2 few TRBV12-3/TRBV12-4 CASSFDGGGSSYNEQFF TGTGCCAGCAGTTTCGATGGCGGGGGGAGCTCCTACAATGAGCAGTTCTTC
TRBJ2-7 NA once TRBV4-3 CASSQALSGTYEQYF TGCGCCAGCAGCCAAGCATTAAGCGGAACCTACGAGCAGTACTTC
TRBJ2-7 TRBD2 NA TRBV7-8 CASSWWGLAGGGSYEQYF TGTGCCAGCAGCTGGTGGGGACTAGCGGGAGGCGGGTCCTACGAGCAGTACTTC
TRBJ2-7 NA NA TRBV6-1 CASIVRAGDSYEQYF TGTGCCAGCATAGTGCGGGCAGGGGACTCCTACGAGCAGTACTTC
TRBJ2-7 TRBD2 many TRBV6-1 CASSRSGRAYEQYF TGTGCCAGCAGCCGTAGCGGGAGGGCCTACGAGCAGTACTTC
TRBJ2-5 NA few TRBV6-1 CASSLSRGGGETQYF TGTGCCAGCAGCCTTTCGAGGGGCGGAGGAGAGACCCAGTACTTC
TRBJ2-7 NA NA TRBV29-1 CSAKTDGSYEQYF TGCAGCGCCAAAACGGACGGATCCTACGAGCAGTACTTC
TRBJ2-3 NA few TRBV5-1 CASSLWKDRTDTQYF TGCGCCAGCAGCTTGTGGAAGGACCGCACAGATACGCAGTATTTT